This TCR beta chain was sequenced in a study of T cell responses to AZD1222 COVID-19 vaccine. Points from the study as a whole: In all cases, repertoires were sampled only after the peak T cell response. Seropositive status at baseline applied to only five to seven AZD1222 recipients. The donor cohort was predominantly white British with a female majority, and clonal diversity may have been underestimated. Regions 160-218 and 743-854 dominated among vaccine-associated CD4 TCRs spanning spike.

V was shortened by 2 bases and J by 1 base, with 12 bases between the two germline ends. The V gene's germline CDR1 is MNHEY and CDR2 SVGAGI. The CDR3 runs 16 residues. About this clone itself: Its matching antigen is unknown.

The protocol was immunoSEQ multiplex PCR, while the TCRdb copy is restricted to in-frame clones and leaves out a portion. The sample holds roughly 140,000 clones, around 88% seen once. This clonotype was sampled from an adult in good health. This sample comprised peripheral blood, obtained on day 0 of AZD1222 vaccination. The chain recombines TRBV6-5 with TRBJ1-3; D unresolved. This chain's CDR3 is CASSYDPPYSGNTIYF. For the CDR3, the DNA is TGTGCCAGCAGTTACGACCCTCCTTATTCTGGAAACACCATATATTTT.